The entry that follows covers one TCR beta chain sequence. No antigen is known for it. The sample is drawn from a study of cytotoxic CD8 clonotypes in ibrutinib-treated CLL. The J segment lost 6 bases and the V segment lost 1 base, leaving 4 bases of the junction unmatched. Germline CDR1 reads SGHRS; CDR2 reads YFSETQ. The CDR3 runs to 15 residues. Assay used: immunoSEQ multiplex PCR; TCRdb lists only in-frame clones, some missing. The sample holds roughly 45,000 clones, about 65% seen once. General study results and limits: Clonality measured at baseline exceeded age-matched healthy donors, tracking circulating CD8+ T-cell counts.

This clonotype originated in a human donor with chronic lymphocytic leukemia. The chain employs TRBV5-1 and TRBJ2-2; 9 bases fit TRBD2. The starting material was PBMCs, obtained after 24 months of ibrutinib treatment. This chain's CDR3 is CASSLLAGRSGELFF. In DNA, the CDR3 is TGCGCCAGCAGCTTGCTAGCGGGACGGTCCGGGGAGCTGTTTTTT.